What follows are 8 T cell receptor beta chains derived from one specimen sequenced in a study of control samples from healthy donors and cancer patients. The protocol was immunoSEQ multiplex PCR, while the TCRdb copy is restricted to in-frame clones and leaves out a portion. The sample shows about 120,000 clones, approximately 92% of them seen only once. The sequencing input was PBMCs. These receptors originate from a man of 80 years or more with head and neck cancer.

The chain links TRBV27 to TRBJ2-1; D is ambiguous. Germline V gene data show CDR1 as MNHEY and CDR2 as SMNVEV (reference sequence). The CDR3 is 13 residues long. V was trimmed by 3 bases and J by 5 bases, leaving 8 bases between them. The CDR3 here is CASSFGLHNEQFF. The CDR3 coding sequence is TGTGCCAGCAGTTTCGGTCTACACAATGAGCAGTTCTTC.

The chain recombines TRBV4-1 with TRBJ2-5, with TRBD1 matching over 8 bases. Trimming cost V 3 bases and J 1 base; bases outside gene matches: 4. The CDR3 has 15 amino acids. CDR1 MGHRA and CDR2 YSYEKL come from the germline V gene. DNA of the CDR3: TGCGCCAGCAGCCATCGGACAGGGCCCCAAGAGACCCAGTACTTC. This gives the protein CASSHRTGPQETQYF.

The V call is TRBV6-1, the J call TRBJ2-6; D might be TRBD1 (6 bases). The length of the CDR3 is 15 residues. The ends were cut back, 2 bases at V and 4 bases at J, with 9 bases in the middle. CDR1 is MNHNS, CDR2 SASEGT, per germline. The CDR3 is CASSESGTGANVLTF. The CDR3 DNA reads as TGTGCCAGCAGTGAATCGGGGACAGGGGCCAACGTCCTGACTTTC.

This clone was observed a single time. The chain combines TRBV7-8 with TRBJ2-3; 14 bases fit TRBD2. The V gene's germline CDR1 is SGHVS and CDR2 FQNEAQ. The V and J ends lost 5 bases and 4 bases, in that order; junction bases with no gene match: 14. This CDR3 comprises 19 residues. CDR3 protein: CASSASRGGTSGSADTQYF. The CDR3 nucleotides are TGTGCCAGCAGCGCCTCCCGGGGGGGGACTAGCGGGAGTGCAGATACGCAGTATTTT.

This CDR3 reads CAWSVRGTLDGYTF. The DNA for the CDR3 is TGTGCCTGGAGTGTACGAGGGACACTGGATGGCTACACCTTC. The J gene is TRBJ1-2, the V gene TRBV30; maybe TRBD1 (6 bases). Trimming pared 0 bases from V and 6 bases from J, leaving 14 bases between. CDR1 is GTSNPN and CDR2 is SVGIG in the germline V gene (reference sequence). This CDR3 has 14 residues.

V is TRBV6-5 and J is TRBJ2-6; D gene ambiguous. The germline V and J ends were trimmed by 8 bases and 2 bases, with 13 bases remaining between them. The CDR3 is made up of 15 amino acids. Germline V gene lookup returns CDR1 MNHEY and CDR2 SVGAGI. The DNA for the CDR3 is TGTGCCAGCGGGGAACAGTCGGCTGGGGCCAACGTCCTGACTTTC. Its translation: CASGEQSAGANVLTF.

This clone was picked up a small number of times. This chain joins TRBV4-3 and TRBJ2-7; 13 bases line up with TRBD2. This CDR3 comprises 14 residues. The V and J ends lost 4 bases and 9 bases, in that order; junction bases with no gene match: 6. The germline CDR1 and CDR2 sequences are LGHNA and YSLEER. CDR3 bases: TGCGCCAGCAGCCCGGGACTAGCGGGGTTCGGGCAGTACTTC. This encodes CASSPGLAGFGQYF.

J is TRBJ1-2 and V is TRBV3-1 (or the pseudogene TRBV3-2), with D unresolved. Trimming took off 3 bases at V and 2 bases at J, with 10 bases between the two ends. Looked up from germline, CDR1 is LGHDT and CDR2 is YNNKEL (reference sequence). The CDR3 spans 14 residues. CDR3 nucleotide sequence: TGTGCCAGCAGCCAGGGCACCCAAAACTATGGCTACACCTTC. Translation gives CASSQGTQNYGYTF.